These 5 T cell receptor beta chains share one sample of origin, sequenced in a study of blood T cell repertoires in COVID-19. The table came from immunoSEQ multiplex PCR; TCRdb's copy has only in-frame clones and leaves some out. This sample has approximately 200,000 clones, with 80% to 85% found just once. Sequencing input: peripheral blood. Receptors originate from a woman of 80 years or more with COVID-19, enrolled during active disease.

The gene calls are TRBV11-3 and TRBJ2-7; TRBD1 matches at 8 bases. Per the germline V gene, CDR1 is SGHNT and CDR2 is YENEEA. The V segment lost 5 bases and the J segment 7 bases; nucleotides outside the gene matches: 10. The CDR3 consists of 14 residues. CDR3 loop: CASSRNQGAGEQYF. In DNA, the CDR3 is TGTGCCAGCAGCCGCAATCAGGGGGCGGGTGAGCAGTACTTC.

The J gene is TRBJ2-1, the V gene TRBV28; 16 positions match TRBD2. Germline V lookup: CDR1 MDHEN, CDR2 SYDVKM. With 7 bases clipped from V and 8 bases from J, the junction kept 8 bases outside the gene matches. The CDR3 covers 16 residues. This CDR3 reads CASTGTSGRALDEQFF. The CDR3 DNA reads TGTGCCAGCACCGGGACTAGCGGGAGGGCCTTGGATGAGCAGTTCTTC.

A few counts support this clone. The chain is built from TRBV5-1 and TRBJ1-2; 9 bases are shared with TRBD1. Germline CDR1 is SGHRS and CDR2 is YFSETQ. The CDR3 totals 15 residues. After removal of 4 bases from V and 5 bases from J, the junction contained 9 bases not matched to a gene. In nucleotides, the CDR3 is TGCGCCAGCAGCGCAGGGACAGGGTTAGGTTATGGCTACACCTTC. Translated: CASSAGTGLGYGYTF.

The chain uses TRBV5-4 and TRBJ1-2, with D possibly TRBD1 on 5 matching bases. In germline, CDR1 is SGHNT, CDR2 YYREEE (reference sequence). The V gene lost 2 bases and the J gene lost 4 bases, with 9 bases spanning the gap. CDR3 length equals 13 residues. For the CDR3, the DNA is TGTGCCAGCAGCTTTGGGGACTTCTATGGCTACACCTTC. It yields the protein CASSFGDFYGYTF.

The CDR3 region has the DNA TGTGCCAGCAGCTTAGAAGGGACTAGGGGTGAGCAGTTCTTC. It encodes CASSLEGTRGEQFF. The chain recombines TRBV7-2 with TRBJ2-1, with TRBD2 identical over 8 bases. Germline V gene sequence: CDR1 SGHTA, CDR2 FQGNSA. V gave up 1 base and J gave up 9 bases; unmatched junction bases: 5. This CDR3 contains 14 residues.